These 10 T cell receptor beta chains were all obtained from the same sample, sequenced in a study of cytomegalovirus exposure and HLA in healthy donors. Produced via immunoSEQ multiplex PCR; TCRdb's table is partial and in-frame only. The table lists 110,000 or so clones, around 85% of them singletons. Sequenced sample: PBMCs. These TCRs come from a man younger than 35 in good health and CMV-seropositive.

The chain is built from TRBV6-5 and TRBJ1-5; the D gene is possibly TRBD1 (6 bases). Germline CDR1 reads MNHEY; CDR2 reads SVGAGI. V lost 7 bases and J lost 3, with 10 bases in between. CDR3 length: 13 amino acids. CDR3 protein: CASTQGLNQPQHF. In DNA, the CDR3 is TGTGCCAGCACCCAGGGGCTCAATCAGCCCCAGCATTTT.

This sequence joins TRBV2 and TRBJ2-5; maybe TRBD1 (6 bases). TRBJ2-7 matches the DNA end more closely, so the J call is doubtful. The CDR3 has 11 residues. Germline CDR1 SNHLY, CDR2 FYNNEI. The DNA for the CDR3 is TGTGCCAGCAGTCAGGGGTACGAGCAGTACTTC. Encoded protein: CASSQGYEQYF.

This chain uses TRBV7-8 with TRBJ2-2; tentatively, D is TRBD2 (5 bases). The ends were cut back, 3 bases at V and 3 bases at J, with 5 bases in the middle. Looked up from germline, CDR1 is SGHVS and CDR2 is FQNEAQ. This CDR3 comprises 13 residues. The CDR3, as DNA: TGTGCCAGCAGCTTGGGAGACACCGGGGAGCTGTTTTTT. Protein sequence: CASSLGDTGELFF. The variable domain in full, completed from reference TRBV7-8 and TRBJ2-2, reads GAGVSQSPRYKVAKRGQDVALRCDPISGHVSLFWYQQALGQGPEFLTYFQNEAQLDKSGLPSDRFFAERPEGSVSTLKIQRTQQEDSAVYLCASSLGDTGELFFGEGSRLTVL.

The CDR3 loop reads CASKGTGDGGYGYTF. CDR3 nucleotides: TGTGCCAGCAAGGGGACAGGGGACGGCGGCTATGGCTACACCTTC. The rearrangement uses TRBV2 and TRBJ1-2; 10 bases map to TRBD1. V dropped 7 bases and J dropped 4; count of bases not matched to a gene: 9. CDR3 length: 15 residues. CDR1 and CDR2 (germline): SNHLY, FYNNEI.

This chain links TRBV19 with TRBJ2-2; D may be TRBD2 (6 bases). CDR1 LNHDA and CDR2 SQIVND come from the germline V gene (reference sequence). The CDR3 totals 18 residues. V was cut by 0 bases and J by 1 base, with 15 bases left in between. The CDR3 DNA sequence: TGTGCCAGTAGTATAGATCTATTGGGGCGGGGGAACACCGGGGAGCTGTTTTTT. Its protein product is CASSIDLLGRGNTGELFF.

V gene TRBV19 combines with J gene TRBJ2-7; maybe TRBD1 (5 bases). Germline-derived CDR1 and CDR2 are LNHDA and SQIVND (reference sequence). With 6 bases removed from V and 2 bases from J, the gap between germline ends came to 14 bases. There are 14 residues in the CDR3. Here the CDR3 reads CASSDSAFTYEQYF. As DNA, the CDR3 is TGTGCCAGTAGCGACAGTGCCTTTACCTACGAGCAGTACTTC.

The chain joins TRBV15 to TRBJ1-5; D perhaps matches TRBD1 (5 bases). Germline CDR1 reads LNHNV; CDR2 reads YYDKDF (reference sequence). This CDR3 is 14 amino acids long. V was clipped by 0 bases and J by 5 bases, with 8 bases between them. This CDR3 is CATSRDRGYQPQHF. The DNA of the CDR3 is TGTGCCACCAGCAGAGATAGGGGTTATCAGCCCCAGCATTTT.

CDR3 DNA sequence: TGTGCCAGTCTCCCGGGCGGGACCCAAGAGACCCAGTACTTC. Translation gives CASLPGGTQETQYF. The rearrangement uses TRBV7-6 and TRBJ2-5, with D tentatively TRBD2 (6 bases). Between the trimmed V and J ends, which lost 9 bases and 1 base, there was a span of 15 bases. Germline V lookup: CDR1 SGHVS, CDR2 FNYEAQ. The CDR3 is made up of 14 amino acids. The variable domain in full, completed from reference TRBV7-6 and TRBJ2-5, reads GAGVSQSPRYKVTKRGQDVALRCDPISGHVSLYWYRQALGQGPEFLTYFNYEAQQDKSGLPNDRFSAERPEGSISTLTIQRTEQRDSAMYRCASLPGGTQETQYFGPGTRLLVL.

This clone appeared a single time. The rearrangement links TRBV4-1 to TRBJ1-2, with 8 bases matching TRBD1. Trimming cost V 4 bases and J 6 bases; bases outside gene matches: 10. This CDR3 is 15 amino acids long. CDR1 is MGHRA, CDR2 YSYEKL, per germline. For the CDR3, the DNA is TGCGCCAGCAGCCGGACCGGACAGGGCGGAGATGGCTACACCTTC. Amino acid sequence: CASSRTGQGGDGYTF.

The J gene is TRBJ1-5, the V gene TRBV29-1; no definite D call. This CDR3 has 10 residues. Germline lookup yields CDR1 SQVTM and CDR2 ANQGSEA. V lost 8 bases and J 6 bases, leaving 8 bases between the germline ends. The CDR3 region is CSPKSQPQHF. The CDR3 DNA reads TGCAGCCCCAAGAGTCAGCCCCAGCATTTT. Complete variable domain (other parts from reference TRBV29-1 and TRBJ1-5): SAVISQKPSRDICQRGTSLTIQCQVDSQVTMMFWYRQQPGQSLTLIATANQGSEATYESGFVIDKFPISRPNLTFSTLTVSNMSPEDSSIYLCSPKSQPQHFGDGTRLSIL.